This entry concerns a single T cell receptor (beta chain). Clones were sequenced by immunoSEQ multiplex PCR, and TCRdb holds only the in-frame ones, with some missing. This table has roughly 86,000 clones, about 78% appearing once. These data originate in a study of blood T cell repertoires in COVID-19. Study background: Sources were T cells, B-cell-depleted T cells, or PBMCs; the material itself was cDNA or gDNA.

Trimming shortened V by 4 bases and J by 2 bases, and 5 bases separated the two germline ends. This CDR3 is 12 amino acids long. Source material: peripheral blood. The source is a man between 45 and 60 years old who had recovered from COVID-19. The rearrangement links TRBV12-3 or TRBV12-4 to TRBJ1-1; no firm D call. The CDR3 region is CASSSRNTEAFF. The CDR3 DNA sequence: TGTGCCAGCAGTTCCAGAAACACTGAAGCTTTCTTT.